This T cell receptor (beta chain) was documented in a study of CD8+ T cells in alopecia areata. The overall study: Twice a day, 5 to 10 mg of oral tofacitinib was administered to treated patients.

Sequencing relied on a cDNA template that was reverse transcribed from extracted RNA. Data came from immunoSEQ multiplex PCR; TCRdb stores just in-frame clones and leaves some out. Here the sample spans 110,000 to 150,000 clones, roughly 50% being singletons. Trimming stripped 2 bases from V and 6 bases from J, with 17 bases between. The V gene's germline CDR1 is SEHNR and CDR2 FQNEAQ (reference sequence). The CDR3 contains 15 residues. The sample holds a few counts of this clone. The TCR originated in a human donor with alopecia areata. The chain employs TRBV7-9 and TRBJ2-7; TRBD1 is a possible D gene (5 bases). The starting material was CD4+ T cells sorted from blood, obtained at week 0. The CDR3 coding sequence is TGTGCCAGCAGCTTATCTTCATTGGGGCCTCGCGAGCAGTACTTC. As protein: CASSLSSLGPREQYF.